This T cell receptor (beta chain) was recovered during a study of T cell responses to AZD1222 COVID-19 vaccine. Whole-study findings and limits: The repertoires were collected only after the peak T cell response. Nearly half of spike-specific TCRs reportedly target variant regions that are unmutated in the B.1.351 and B.1.1.7 variants. Most donors were white British and more were female, and clonal diversity was possibly underestimated. Increased Spike-specific TCR breadth and depth were observed after two AZD1222 doses.

The CDR3 contains 15 residues. The V segment lost 3 bases and the J segment 8 bases; nucleotides outside the gene matches: 8. Germline V lookup: CDR1 MDHEN, CDR2 SYDVKM. TCRdb's copy holds only in-frame clones and misses some; the assay was immunoSEQ multiplex PCR. The table has about 150,000 clones, about 87% seen once; the top ten hold about 9%. Comment on this clone: What it binds is unknown.

The source of this sequence is an adult who received the AZD1222 COVID-19 vaccine. The material was peripheral blood, obtained 28 days after the second AZD1222 dose. V and J are TRBV28 and TRBJ1-2, with 11 bases that match TRBD1. In DNA form, the CDR3 reads TGTGCCAGCAGTTTCGTCGGACAGGGGGCAGGCGGCTACACCTTC. It codes for CASSFVGQGAGGYTF.